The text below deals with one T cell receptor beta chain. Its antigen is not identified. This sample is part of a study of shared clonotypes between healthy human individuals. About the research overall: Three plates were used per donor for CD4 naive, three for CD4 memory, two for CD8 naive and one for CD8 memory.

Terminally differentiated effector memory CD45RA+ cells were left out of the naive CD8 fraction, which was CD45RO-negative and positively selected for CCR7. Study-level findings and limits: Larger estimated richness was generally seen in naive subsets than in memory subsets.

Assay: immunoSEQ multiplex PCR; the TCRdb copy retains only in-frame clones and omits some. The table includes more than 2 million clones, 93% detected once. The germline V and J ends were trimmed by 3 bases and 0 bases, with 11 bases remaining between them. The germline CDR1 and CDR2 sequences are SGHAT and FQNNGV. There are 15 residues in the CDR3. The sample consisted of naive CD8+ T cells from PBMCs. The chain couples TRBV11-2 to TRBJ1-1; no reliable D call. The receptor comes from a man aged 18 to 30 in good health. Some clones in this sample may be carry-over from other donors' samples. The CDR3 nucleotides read TGTGCCAGCAGCTTGCCACCAGCCATGAACACTGAAGCTTTCTTT. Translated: CASSLPPAMNTEAFF.